Shown below are 18 T cell receptor beta chains from a single sample sequenced in a study of CD8+ T cells in alopecia areata. Extraction and reverse transcription of RNA yielded cDNA as the sequencing template. Profiling relied on immunoSEQ multiplex PCR, and the TCRdb table lists in-frame clones only, not all of them. This table has around 5,400 clones, over 45% appearing once. Lesional scalp punch biopsies and peripheral blood came from alopecia areata patients. The specimen was skin. The receptor source for this set is a human donor with alopecia areata.

J is TRBJ2-2 and V is TRBV30; perhaps TRBD1 as D (5 bases). This CDR3 comprises 14 residues. Trimming cost V 5 bases and J 3 bases, with 13 bases left between them. Germline values: CDR1 GTSNPN, CDR2 SVGIG (reference sequence). CDR3 DNA: TGTGCCTGGTGTCGCGAAGGGGACACCGGGGAGCTGTTTTTT. This sequence encodes CAWCREGDTGELFF.

The V gene is TRBV13, the J gene TRBJ2-2; D unresolved. The V end lost 2 bases, the J end lost 6 bases, and 7 bases lay between the germline ends. The germline V gene encodes CDR1 PRHDT and CDR2 FYEKMQ (reference sequence). This CDR3 has 13 residues. The DNA of the CDR3 is TGTGCCAGCAGCTTACGGCGCCCCGGGGAGCTGTTTTTT. This encodes CASSLRRPGELFF.

The CDR3 sequence: CASSPLEVGELFF. CDR3 coding DNA: TGTGCCAGCTCACCCTTGGAGGTCGGGGAGCTGTTTTTT. This rearrangement joins TRBV18 to TRBJ2-2, with TRBD2 as a possible D gene (5 bases). Germline V gene data show CDR1 as KGHSH and CDR2 as LQKENI. Deletions cut 3 bases from V and 7 bases from J, with 9 bases between. There are 13 residues in the CDR3.

The chain links TRBV7-8 to TRBJ1-3; TRBD1 matches 9 bases. This CDR3 spans 15 amino acids. V lost 3 bases, J lost 4 bases, and 4 bases stayed unmatched. Germline V lookup: CDR1 SGHVS, CDR2 FQNEAQ. Here the CDR3 reads CASSFPGQGGNTIYF. As DNA, the CDR3 is TGTGCCAGCAGCTTTCCGGGACAGGGAGGAAACACCATATATTTT.

This chain links TRBV19 with TRBJ2-7, with D perhaps TRBD2 (5 bases). The germline V and J ends were trimmed by 3 bases and 3 bases, with 12 bases remaining between them. CDR3 size: 14 residues. Germline V gene sequence: CDR1 LNHDA, CDR2 SQIVND (reference sequence). CDR3 amino acids: CASSMSSGIYEQYF. Written as DNA, the CDR3 is TGTGCCAGTAGTATGTCGTCGGGGATCTACGAGCAGTACTTC.

This clone is medium-sized by share. The chain has TRBV7-9 and TRBJ2-7; D uncertain. V was pared by 5 bases and J by 6 bases, with 11 bases between. The CDR3 has 12 amino acids. The germline CDR1 and CDR2 sequences are SEHNR and FQNEAQ (reference sequence). Here the CDR3 reads CASSKASGEQYF. DNA for the CDR3: TGTGCCAGCAGCAAAGCCTCGGGCGAGCAGTACTTC.

This clone was seen just once. The rearrangement links TRBV5-4 to TRBJ2-5, with 8 bases identical to TRBD2. The DNA end lines up better with TRBJ2-7; the J call may be wrong. Germline V gene lookup returns CDR1 SGHNT and CDR2 YYREEE (reference sequence). The CDR3 spans 17 residues. CDR3 DNA sequence: TGTGCCAGCAGCTCCCCCCGTGATAGCGGGGCCTCCTACGAGCAGTACTTC. Translation gives CASSSPRDSGASYEQYF.

The chain recombines TRBV7-9 with TRBJ2-7, with D maybe TRBD2 (7 bases). Germline loops: CDR1 SEHNR, CDR2 FQNEAQ (reference sequence). The V end was cut by 5 bases, the J end by 3 bases, with 17 bases between. The CDR3 has 15 amino acids. For the CDR3, the DNA is TGTGCCAGCAGCCGGTCGGGGGGCCTGAGCTACGAGCAGTACTTC. It codes for CASSRSGGLSYEQYF.

V gene TRBV2 combines with J gene TRBJ2-7; D could derive from TRBD1 or TRBD2 (5 bases each). V lost 2 bases and J 7 bases, leaving 9 bases between the germline ends. The CDR3 consists of 12 residues. Germline loops: CDR1 SNHLY, CDR2 FYNNEI. CDR3 residues: CASSEMRGEQYF. The DNA of the CDR3 is TGTGCCAGCAGTGAAATGAGGGGTGAGCAGTACTTC. Full variable domain (outside the CDR3, taken from reference TRBV2 and TRBJ2-7): EPEVTQTPSHQVTQMGQEVILRCVPISNHLYFYWYRQILGQKVEFLVSFYNNEISEKSEIFDDQFSVERPDGSNFTLKIRSTKLEDSAMYFCASSEMRGEQYFGPGTRLTVT.

This clone is medium-sized in the sample. This rearrangement joins TRBV19 to TRBJ2-2; D may be TRBD1 (5 bases). Per the germline V gene, CDR1 is LNHDA and CDR2 is SQIVND (reference sequence). The CDR3 loop spans 15 amino acids. Between the trimmed V and J ends, which lost 5 bases and 2 bases, there was a span of 12 bases. The CDR3 nucleotides read TGTGCCAGTAGTGCCACTGACAGCAACACCGGGGAGCTGTTTTTT. Protein product: CASSATDSNTGELFF.

This chain uses TRBV18 with TRBJ2-5, with 7 nucleotides matching TRBD1. Per germline, CDR1 KGHSH and CDR2 LQKENI. The CDR3 has 15 residues. With 3 bases clipped from V and 2 bases from J, the junction kept 6 bases outside the gene matches. The CDR3 DNA follows: TGTGCCAGCTCACCCCGACAGGGAGCACAAGAGACCCAGTACTTC. Its protein is CASSPRQGAQETQYF.

This chain uses TRBV5-5 with TRBJ2-7; maybe TRBD1 (6 bases). This CDR3 has 14 residues. Trimming shortened V by 4 bases and J by 6 bases, and 17 bases separated the two germline ends. CDR1 and CDR2 (germline): SGHKS, YYEKEE (reference sequence). DNA of the CDR3: TGTGCCAGCAGCCTCTTGGGGGCGAGCGGCGAGCAGTACTTC. Translated, it gives CASSLLGASGEQYF.

The chain is built from TRBV5-4 and TRBJ2-7, with a weak D call TRBD2 (5 bases). The CDR3 sequence is 13 residues long. In germline, CDR1 is SGHNT, CDR2 YYREEE (reference sequence). V lost 4 bases and J lost 3, with 11 bases in between. CDR3 loop: CASSPGGHYEQYF. The CDR3 DNA is TGTGCCAGCAGCCCCGGAGGCCACTACGAGCAGTACTTC. Combining the CDR3 with reference TRBV5-4 and TRBJ2-7 gives the whole variable domain ETGVTQSPTHLIKTRGQQVTLRCSSQSGHNTVSWYQQALGQGPQFIFQYYREEENGRGNFPPRFSGLQFPNYSSELNVNALELDDSALYLCASSPGGHYEQYFGPGTRLTVT.

DNA of the CDR3: TGTGCCAGCAGTTTAAAGGGCCTAGCGGTAGACATGGGGGAGCAGTACTTC. This gives the protein CASSLKGLAVDMGEQYF. The chain joins TRBV28 to TRBJ2-7; 7 bases align to TRBD2. CDR3 size: 17 residues. CDR1 is MDHEN, CDR2 SYDVKM, per germline. V shed 2 bases and J 7 bases; nucleotides not matched to a gene: 17.

This clone was seen more than once but under ten times. The J gene is TRBJ1-5, the V gene TRBV6-6; D uncertain. Germline V gene sequence: CDR1 MNHNY, CDR2 SVGAGI (reference sequence). Deletions cut 6 bases from V and 5 bases from J, with 20 bases between. The CDR3 extends over 16 amino acids. The CDR3 nucleotides read TGTGCCAGCAGCCCGGGGTCCCAAGGGAGGGATCAGCCCCAGCATTTT. It is translated as CASSPGSQGRDQPQHF.

The gene calls are TRBV7-2 and TRBJ2-2; tentatively, D is TRBD2 (6 bases). Germline lookup yields CDR1 SGHTA and CDR2 FQGNSA. The CDR3 runs 15 residues. Trimming took off 5 bases at V and 6 bases at J, with 16 bases between the two ends. This CDR3 is CASSRDWVLPGELFF. The CDR3 DNA reads TGTGCCAGCAGCCGGGACTGGGTATTACCCGGGGAGCTGTTTTTT.

The rearrangement uses TRBV7-2 and TRBJ2-1; 7 positions agree with TRBD2. The V gene's germline CDR1 is SGHTA and CDR2 FQGNSA. The CDR3 sequence is 14 residues long. Losses at the gene ends were 4 bases for V and 9 bases for J; bases not matched to a gene: 9. The CDR3 DNA is TGTGCCAGCAGCTCTGGACTAGTCGGCATTGAGCAGTTCTTC. Its protein is CASSSGLVGIEQFF.

This chain connects TRBV9 to TRBJ2-3; D is uncertain. Germline CDR1 SGDLS, CDR2 YYNGEE. V gave up 0 bases and J gave up 1 base, with 9 bases separating them. The CDR3 covers 15 residues. CDR3 protein: CASSVEGAGTDTQYF. As DNA, the CDR3 is TGTGCCAGCAGCGTAGAGGGTGCAGGCACAGATACGCAGTATTTT.